The 6 T cell receptor beta chains below all came from one sample that was sequenced in a study of cytomegalovirus exposure and HLA in healthy donors. Primers: 60 Vbeta forward and 13 Jbeta reverse. The repertoire was sequenced with immunoSEQ multiplex PCR; TCRdb's copy has only in-frame clones and lacks some. This sample carries some 69,000 clones, 65% to 70% of them seen once, and the ten largest clones take 12% to 15%. Specimen: PBMCs. The source of these receptors is a male donor in good health and CMV-seropositive.

The V and J genes are TRBV4-1 and TRBJ1-4; 9 nucleotides agree with TRBD1. Germline CDR1 is MGHRA and CDR2 is YSYEKL. This CDR3 region has 15 residues. J was trimmed by 8 bases and V by 2 bases; bases with no gene match: 6. CDR3 nucleotides: TGCGCCAGCAGCCAAACCGGGACAGGGTCCGAAAAACTGTTTTTT. Its translation: CASSQTGTGSEKLFF.

The J gene is TRBJ1-6, the V gene TRBV28; 7 bases agree with TRBD1. The CDR3 loop spans 14 amino acids. Germline loops: CDR1 MDHEN, CDR2 SYDVKM. After removal of 8 bases from V and 1 base from J, the junction contained 2 bases not matched to a gene. For the CDR3, the DNA is TGTGCCAGCCAACAGGGGTCCTATAATTCACCCCTCCACTTT. It specifies CASQQGSYNSPLHF.

The V gene is TRBV13, the J gene TRBJ1-2; 7 nucleotides match TRBD1. The germline CDR1 and CDR2 sequences are PRHDT and FYEKMQ (reference sequence). V gave up 2 bases and J gave up 4 bases; unmatched junction bases: 1. This CDR3 has 13 residues. The CDR3 bases are TGTGCCAGCAGCTTAAACAGGGGCTATGGCTACACCTTC. Residues: CASSLNRGYGYTF.

The V call is TRBV18, the J call TRBJ2-4, with D perhaps TRBD1 (6 bases). Germline V gives CDR1 KGHSH, CDR2 LQKENI. The CDR3 has 20 amino acids. V was pared by 4 bases and J by 0 bases, with 25 bases between. CDR3 loop: CASSLRTGQGNPLAKNIQYF. As DNA, the CDR3 is TGTGCCAGCTCACTACGGACGGGCCAGGGGAACCCCCTAGCCAAAAACATTCAGTACTTC.

Written as DNA, the CDR3 is TGTGCCAGCAGTTACCGAGGACAGGGCAATCAGCCCCAGCATTTT. Residues: CASSYRGQGNQPQHF. The rearrangement uses TRBV6-5 and TRBJ1-5; 7 positions agree with TRBD1. J was trimmed by 2 bases and V by 2 bases; bases with no gene match: 3. The CDR3 has 15 amino acids. Germline V gene lookup returns CDR1 MNHEY and CDR2 SVGAGI.

V gene TRBV11-3 combines with J gene TRBJ2-1, with 8 bases matching TRBD1. V dropped 1 base and J dropped 7; count of bases not matched to a gene: 3. CDR1 is SGHNT, CDR2 YENEEA, per germline. The CDR3 runs to 14 residues. CDR3 sequence: CASSLGQGRNEQFF. The CDR3 DNA follows: TGTGCCAGCAGCTTAGGACAGGGGCGTAATGAGCAGTTCTTC.